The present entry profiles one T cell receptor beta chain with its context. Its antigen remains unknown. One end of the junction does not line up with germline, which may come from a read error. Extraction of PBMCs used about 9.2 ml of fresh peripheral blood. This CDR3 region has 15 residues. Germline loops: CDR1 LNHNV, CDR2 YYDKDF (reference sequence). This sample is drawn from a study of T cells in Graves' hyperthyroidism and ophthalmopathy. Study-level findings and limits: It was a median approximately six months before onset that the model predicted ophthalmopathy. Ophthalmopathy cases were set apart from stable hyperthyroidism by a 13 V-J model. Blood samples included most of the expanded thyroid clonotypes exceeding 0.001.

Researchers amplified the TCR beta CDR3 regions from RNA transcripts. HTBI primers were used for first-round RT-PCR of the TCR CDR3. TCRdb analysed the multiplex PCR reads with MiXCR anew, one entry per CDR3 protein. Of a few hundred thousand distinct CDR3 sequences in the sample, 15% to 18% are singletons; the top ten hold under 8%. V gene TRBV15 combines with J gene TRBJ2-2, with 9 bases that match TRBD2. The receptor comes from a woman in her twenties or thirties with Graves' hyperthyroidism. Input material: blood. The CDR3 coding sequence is TGTGCCACCAGAAGAGCGGGAGGCGACACCGGGGAGCTGTTTTTT. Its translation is CATRRAGGDTGELFF.